Below, 19 T cell receptor beta chains from the same sample are listed, as sequenced in a study of Ad26.COV2.S vaccination and SARS-CoV-2 variants. Documented treatment: some 20 received Ad26.COV2.S at low or high dose, single or two shots; several received placebo; per-sample allocation not given. Day 63 after the first vaccine or placebo injection was the time point for sampling. Some clones are missing from TCRdb's copy, which holds only in-frame ones; the method was immunoSEQ multiplex PCR. There are about 680,000 clones in the sample; around 90% occur only once, and about 1.5% lies in the top ten. The source was peripheral blood, collected in a trial of Ad26.COV2.S vaccine versus placebo. The receptor set was obtained from a person aged 18-60 years who received the Ad26.COV2.S COVID-19 vaccine or a placebo.

In regard to this clone: In the same sample, other DNA sequences code for this CDR3. The chain carries TRBV5-1 and TRBJ2-5, with unresolved D. With 1 base removed from V and 2 bases from J, the gap between germline ends came to 9 bases. Looked up from germline, CDR1 is SGHRS and CDR2 is YFSETQ. The CDR3 runs 14 residues. The CDR3 sequence is CASSLRGQQETQYF. Written as DNA, the CDR3 is TGCGCCAGCAGCTTGCGAGGCCAGCAAGAGACCCAGTACTTC.

The rearrangement links TRBV24-1 to TRBJ1-2; 7 bases line up with TRBD1. V dropped 3 bases and J dropped 5; count of bases not matched to a gene: 5. Germline values: CDR1 KGHDR, CDR2 SFDVKD. The CDR3 totals 14 residues. This chain's CDR3 is CATSDKDRVYGYTF. The CDR3 DNA sequence: TGTGCCACCAGTGATAAAGACAGGGTGTATGGCTACACCTTC.

V usage is TRBV6-6 and J usage is TRBJ1-1, with TRBD1 matching 7 bases. The CDR3 length is 18 residues. Germline assignment: CDR1 MNHNY and CDR2 SVGAGI (reference sequence). Germline trimming cut 5 bases from V and 3 bases from J; bases unmatched to any gene: 18. The CDR3 DNA sequence: TGTGCCAGCAGTCCAGCCCAGGGGAGGGGGCGATGGGACACTGAAGCTTTCTTT. Encoded protein: CASSPAQGRGRWDTEAFF.

The chain uses TRBV13 and TRBJ1-2; the match to TRBD1 covers 7 bases. Germline V gene sequence: CDR1 PRHDT, CDR2 FYEKMQ (reference sequence). The CDR3 totals 13 residues. V was clipped by 5 bases and J by 7 bases; unmatched bases: 7. The CDR3 coding sequence is TGTGCCAGCAGCCCAACAGGGGTTGCTGGCTACACCTTC. Protein product: CASSPTGVAGYTF. Combining the CDR3 with reference TRBV13 and TRBJ1-2 gives the whole variable domain AAGVIQSPRHLIKEKRETATLKCYPIPRHDTVYWYQQGPGQDPQFLISFYEKMQSDKGSIPDRFSAQQFSDYHSELNMSSLELGDSALYFCASSPTGVAGYTFGSGTRLTVV.

V is TRBV7-3 and J is TRBJ2-6; a possible D gene is TRBD2 (6 bases). The CDR3 is 17 residues long. V lost 2 bases, J lost 0 bases, and 11 bases lay in between. The germline V gene encodes CDR1 SGHTA and CDR2 FQGTGA. CDR3 DNA: TGTGCCAGCAGCTTAGTCGACGGGAGCTCTGGGGCCAACGTCCTGACTTTC. Its translation is CASSLVDGSSGANVLTF. The full variable domain, with the rest looked up from reference TRBV7-3 and TRBJ2-6, is GAGVSQTPSNKVTEKGKYVELRCDPISGHTALYWYRQSLGQGPEFLIYFQGTGAADDSGLPNDRFFAVRPEGSVSTLKIQRTERGDSAVYLCASSLVDGSSGANVLTFGAGSRLTVL.

The V and J genes are TRBV7-9 and TRBJ2-3; 12 positions agree with TRBD2. Germline CDR1 SEHNR, CDR2 FQNEAQ (reference sequence). The trim removed 5 bases at V and 2 bases at J, leaving 8 bases unmatched. The CDR3 runs 17 residues. The CDR3 region has the DNA TGTGCCAGCAGCAAAAGGACTAGCGGGACTTACACAGATACGCAGTATTTT. Amino acids: CASSKRTSGTYTDTQYF.

Concerning this clone itself: Other DNA sequences of this sample code for an identical CDR3. The chain employs TRBV9 and TRBJ1-2, with 10 bases fitting TRBD1. With V trimmed by 0 bases and J by 4 bases, 3 bases remained unmatched. Per the germline V gene, CDR1 is SGDLS and CDR2 is YYNGEE. The CDR3 has 15 amino acids. The CDR3 bases are TGTGCCAGCAGCGTAGGGACAGGGGGTGGCTATGGCTACACCTTC. Translated: CASSVGTGGGYGYTF.

The V and J genes are TRBV10-3 and TRBJ1-2; the D is unclear. The CDR3 is made up of 13 amino acids. Per the germline V gene, CDR1 is ENHRY and CDR2 is SYGVKD. V lost 4 bases, J lost 3 bases, and 9 bases lay in between. Here the CDR3 reads CAISGTLDYGYTF. The DNA for the CDR3 is TGTGCCATCAGTGGGACGTTGGACTATGGCTACACCTTC.

This clone was picked up one time. The chain links TRBV7-9 to TRBJ2-7, with TRBD2 matching 7 bases. There are 14 residues in the CDR3. The germline V gene has CDR1 SEHNR and CDR2 FQNEAQ (reference sequence). V shed 6 bases, J shed 0 bases, and the junction held 5 bases outside the gene matches. The CDR3 DNA reads TGTGCCAGCAGTGAGCGGGGCCTCTCCTACGAGCAGTACTTC. Translating gives CASSERGLSYEQYF.

The chain is built from TRBV5-6 and TRBJ2-7; TRBD2 matches 8 bases. Losses at the gene ends were 3 bases for V and 3 bases for J; bases not matched to a gene: 8. The germline V gene has CDR1 SGHDT and CDR2 YYEEEE. The length of the CDR3 is 15 residues. CDR3 residues: CASSSRGSGDYEQYF. The CDR3 DNA sequence: TGTGCCAGCAGCTCCCGGGGTAGCGGGGACTACGAGCAGTACTTC.

The chain employs TRBV11-2 and TRBJ2-1; 7 bases match TRBD1. Germline lookup yields CDR1 SGHAT and CDR2 FQNNGV. This CDR3 is built from 12 residues. The V and J ends lost 6 bases and 13 bases, in that order; junction bases with no gene match: 9. The CDR3 reads CASSFRDRPQFF. As DNA, the CDR3 is TGTGCCAGCAGTTTCCGGGACAGACCCCAGTTCTTC.

The chain carries TRBV4-1 and TRBJ1-2, with a tentative D call TRBD1 (6 bases). V lost 1 base and J lost 4, with 16 bases in between. CDR1 MGHRA and CDR2 YSYEKL come from the germline V gene. This CDR3 is 16 amino acids long. CDR3 DNA sequence: TGCGCCAGCAGCCAAGGCGGGGGCGGGATCAGCTATGGCTACACCTTC. Translating it yields CASSQGGGGISYGYTF.

The J gene is TRBJ1-4, the V gene TRBV4-2; D uncertain. The CDR3 has 16 amino acids. V lost 1 base to trimming and J lost 2 bases, with 11 bases between them. The germline V gene has CDR1 LGHNA and CDR2 YNFKEQ. CDR3 in DNA: TGTGCCAGCAGCCAAGCCAACAGAGGGACTAATGAAAAACTGTTTTTT. Protein product: CASSQANRGTNEKLFF.

The chain carries TRBV10-3 and TRBJ2-1; perhaps TRBD1 as D (6 bases). V was pared by 8 bases and J by 4 bases, with 15 bases between. CDR1 is ENHRY and CDR2 is SYGVKD in the germline V gene. There are 14 residues in the CDR3. CDR3 nucleotides: TGTGCCATCCAAAAGGGGGACAATTACAATGAGCAGTTCTTC. Its translation is CAIQKGDNYNEQFF.

V gene TRBV29-1 combines with J gene TRBJ1-1, with D possibly TRBD1 on 6 matching bases. Trimming took off 7 bases at V and 3 bases at J, with 15 bases between the two ends. The CDR3 totals 13 residues. Germline V gives CDR1 SQVTM, CDR2 ANQGSEA. The CDR3 is CSATGLGDTEAFF. The CDR3 DNA follows: TGCAGCGCTACAGGGCTCGGGGACACTGAAGCTTTCTTT.

This clone occurred once. This chain connects TRBV5-1 to TRBJ1-3; D is undetermined. CDR1 is SGHRS and CDR2 is YFSETQ in the germline V gene. The V end lost 0 bases, the J end lost 0 bases, and 10 bases lay between the germline ends. This CDR3 region has 16 residues. The CDR3 nucleotides read TGCGCCAGCAGCTTGGATTTATCGGGCTCTGGAAACACCATATATTTT. The encoded protein is CASSLDLSGSGNTIYF.

In the case of this clone: The same CDR3 can be traced to other DNA sequences in this sample. The chain is built from TRBV19 and TRBJ2-7, with 9 positions matching TRBD1. CDR1 is LNHDA, CDR2 SQIVND, per germline (reference sequence). The CDR3 spans 14 residues. V lost 5 bases to trimming and J lost 2 bases; unmatched junction nucleotides: 4. This CDR3 reads CASSVDRGPYEQYF. The CDR3 nucleotides are TGTGCCAGTAGTGTGGACAGGGGCCCCTACGAGCAGTACTTC.

The V gene is TRBV5-4, the J gene TRBJ2-7; TRBD1 matches 10 bases. The CDR3 sequence is 15 residues long. Losses at the gene ends were 0 bases for V and 3 bases for J; bases not matched to a gene: 3. Germline V gene data show CDR1 as SGHNT and CDR2 as YYREEE (reference sequence). CDR3 nucleotides: TGTGCCAGCAGCTTGGAGGGACAGGGGTACTACGAGCAGTACTTC. Amino acid sequence: CASSLEGQGYYEQYF.

This chain links TRBV4-2 with TRBJ2-2; 10 bases map to TRBD2. The CDR3 has 18 amino acids. V trimming: 0 bases; J trimming: 1 base; junction bases outside the gene matches: 5. Germline V gene sequence: CDR1 LGHNA, CDR2 YNFKEQ. In DNA, the CDR3 is TGTGCCAGCAGCCAAGATCAAGCGGGAGGGGGGAACACCGGGGAGCTGTTTTTT. As protein: CASSQDQAGGGNTGELFF.